These T cell receptor beta chains were read from a single sample in a study of CD8 T cells in ankylosing spondylitis. TCRdb itself ran the 5' RACE reads through MiXCR, one entry per CDR3 protein. The table records about 250,000 distinct CDR3 sequences, about 18% of them present only once. The sequencing sample was made of blood, either unsorted or a sorted T cell fraction (not recorded which). These receptors all come from a male donor with ankylosing spondylitis or in good health (not recorded which). Each CDR3 is given with its conserved first and last residue. Each record gives: CDR3 protein, J gene, V gene.

CASSEGTQAFF TRBJ1-1 TRBV6-4
CASKPGPTDTQYF TRBJ2-3 TRBV5-6
CASSRGAGNEQFF TRBJ2-1 TRBV12-3/TRBV12-4
CASSFVVREQETQYF TRBJ2-5 TRBV7-9
CASSPGTRESYEQYF TRBJ2-7 TRBV7-9
CASSWGVEREVSSYEQYF TRBJ2-7 TRBV6-5
CASRPRIGSGPEAFF TRBJ1-1 TRBV7-8
CASSHHLGGGTDTQYF TRBJ2-3 TRBV4-1
CASSLGLLYQETQYF TRBJ2-5 TRBV7-9
CASSLPSGTPNTGELFF TRBJ2-2 TRBV7-9
CASSPDGYNEQFF TRBJ2-1 TRBV5-1
CASSPLAGGSYEQYF TRBJ2-7 TRBV28
CASSQGSQGASEQFF TRBJ2-1 TRBV4-3